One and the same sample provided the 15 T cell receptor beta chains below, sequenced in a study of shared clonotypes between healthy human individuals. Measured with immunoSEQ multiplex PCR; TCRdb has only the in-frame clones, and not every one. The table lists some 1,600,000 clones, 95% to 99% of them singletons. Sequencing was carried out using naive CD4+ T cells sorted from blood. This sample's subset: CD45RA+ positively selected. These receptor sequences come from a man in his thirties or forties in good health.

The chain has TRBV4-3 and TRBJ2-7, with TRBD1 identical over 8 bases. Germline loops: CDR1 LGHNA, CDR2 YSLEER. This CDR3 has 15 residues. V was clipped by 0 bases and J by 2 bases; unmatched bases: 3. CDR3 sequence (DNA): TGCGCCAGCAGCCAAGATCCCAGGGGGCCCTACGAGCAGTACTTC. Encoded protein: CASSQDPRGPYEQYF.

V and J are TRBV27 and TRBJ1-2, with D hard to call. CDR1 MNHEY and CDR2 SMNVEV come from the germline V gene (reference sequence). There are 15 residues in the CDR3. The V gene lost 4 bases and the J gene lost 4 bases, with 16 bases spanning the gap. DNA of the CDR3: TGTGCCAGCAGTTATCTCCCGATAGGGCCCTATGGCTACACCTTC. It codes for CASSYLPIGPYGYTF.

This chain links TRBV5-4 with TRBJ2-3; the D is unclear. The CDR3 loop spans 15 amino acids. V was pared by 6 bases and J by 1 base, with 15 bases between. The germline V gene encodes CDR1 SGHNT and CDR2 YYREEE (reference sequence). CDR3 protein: CASTPIRMGTDTQYF. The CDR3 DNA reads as TGTGCCAGCACCCCGATCCGAATGGGCACAGATACGCAGTATTTT.

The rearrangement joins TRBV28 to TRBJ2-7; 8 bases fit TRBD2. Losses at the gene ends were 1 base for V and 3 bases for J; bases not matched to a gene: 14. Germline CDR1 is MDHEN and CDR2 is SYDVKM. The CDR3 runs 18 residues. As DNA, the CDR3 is TGTGCCAGCAGTTTATTGGATAGCGGGATTTCCCCTTACTACGAGCAGTACTTC. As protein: CASSLLDSGISPYYEQYF.

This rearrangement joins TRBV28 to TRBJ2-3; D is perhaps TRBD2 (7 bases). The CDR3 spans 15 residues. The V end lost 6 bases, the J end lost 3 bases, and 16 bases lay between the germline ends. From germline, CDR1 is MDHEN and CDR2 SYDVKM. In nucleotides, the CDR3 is TGTGCCAGCAGCCTAGGGGGGGGCTCAACAGATACGCAGTATTTT. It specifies CASSLGGGSTDTQYF.

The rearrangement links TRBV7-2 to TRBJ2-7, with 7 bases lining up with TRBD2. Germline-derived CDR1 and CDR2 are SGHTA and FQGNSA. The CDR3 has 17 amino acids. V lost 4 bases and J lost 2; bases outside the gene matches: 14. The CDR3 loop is CASSSRLAQDGAYEQYF. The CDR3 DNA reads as TGTGCCAGCAGCTCACGACTAGCACAAGATGGGGCCTACGAGCAGTACTTC. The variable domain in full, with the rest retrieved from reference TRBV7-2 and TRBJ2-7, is GAGVSQSPSNKVTEKGKDVELRCDPISGHTALYWYRQSLGQGLEFLIYFQGNSAPDKSGLPSDRFSAERTGGSVSTLTIQRTQQEDSAVYLCASSSRLAQDGAYEQYFGPGTRLTVT.

CDR3: CASRTAGGLTDTQYF. In DNA, the CDR3 is TGCGCCAGCAGGACGGCGGGGGGGCTCACAGATACGCAGTATTTT. V usage is TRBV5-1 and J usage is TRBJ2-3, with TRBD2 matching over 9 bases. The CDR3 totals 15 residues. Germline lookup yields CDR1 SGHRS and CDR2 YFSETQ. J was trimmed by 2 bases and V by 5 bases; bases with no gene match: 6.

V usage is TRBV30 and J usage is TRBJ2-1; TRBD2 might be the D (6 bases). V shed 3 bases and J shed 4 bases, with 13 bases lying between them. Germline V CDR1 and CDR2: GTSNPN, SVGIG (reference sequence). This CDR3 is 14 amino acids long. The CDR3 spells CAWSPSDLYNEQFF. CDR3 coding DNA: TGTGCCTGGAGCCCTAGCGACCTATACAATGAGCAGTTCTTC.

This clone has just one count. CDR3: CASRAVWGNQPQHF. In nucleotides, the CDR3 is TGTGCCAGCAGGGCCGTATGGGGCAATCAGCCCCAGCATTTT. The rearrangement uses TRBV6-5 and TRBJ1-5; D remains unclear. This CDR3 has 14 residues. Trimming stripped 6 bases from V and 2 bases from J, with 11 bases between. From germline, CDR1 is MNHEY and CDR2 SVGAGI.

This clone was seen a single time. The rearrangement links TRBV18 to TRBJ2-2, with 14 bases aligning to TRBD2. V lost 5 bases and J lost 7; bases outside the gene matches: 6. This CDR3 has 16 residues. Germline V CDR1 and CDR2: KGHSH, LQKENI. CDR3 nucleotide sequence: TGTGCCAGCTCATCGGGACTAGCGGGAGTTGTCGGGGAGCTGTTTTTT. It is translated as CASSSGLAGVVGELFF.

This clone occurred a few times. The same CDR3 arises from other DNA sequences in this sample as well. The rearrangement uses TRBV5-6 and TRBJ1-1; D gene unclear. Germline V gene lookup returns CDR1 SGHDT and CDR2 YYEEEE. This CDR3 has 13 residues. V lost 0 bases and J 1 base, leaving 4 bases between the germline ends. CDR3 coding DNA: TGTGCCAGCAGCTTGGGGCGGAACACTGAAGCTTTCTTT. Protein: CASSLGRNTEAFF.

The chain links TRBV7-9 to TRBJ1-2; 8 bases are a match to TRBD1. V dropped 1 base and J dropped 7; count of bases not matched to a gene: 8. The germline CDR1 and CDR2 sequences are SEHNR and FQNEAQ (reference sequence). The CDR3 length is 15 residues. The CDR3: CASSLDGQGAVGYTF. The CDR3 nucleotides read TGTGCCAGCAGCTTAGACGGACAGGGAGCCGTTGGCTACACCTTC. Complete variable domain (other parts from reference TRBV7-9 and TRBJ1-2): DTGVSQNPRHKITKRGQNVTFRCDPISEHNRLYWYRQTLGQGPEFLTYFQNEAQLEKSRLLSDRFSAERPKGSFSTLEIQRTEQGDSAMYLCASSLDGQGAVGYTFGSGTRLTVV.

CDR3 region: CASSFPRTSGRPPSYEQYF. The DNA for the CDR3 is TGTGCCAGCAGTTTCCCTAGGACTAGCGGGAGGCCGCCCTCCTACGAGCAGTACTTC. The J gene is TRBJ2-7, the V gene TRBV28; 14 positions agree with TRBD2. Germline V CDR1 and CDR2: MDHEN, SYDVKM. Trimming took 3 bases from V and 0 from J; bases not matched to a gene: 10. CDR3 length equals 19 residues.

As DNA, the CDR3 is TGTGCCAGCAGCTTGACTCGACCCGTTTTCGAGCAGTACTTC. Translated, it gives CASSLTRPVFEQYF. The chain combines TRBV5-4 with TRBJ2-7; D not resolved. CDR1 is SGHNT, CDR2 YYREEE, per germline (reference sequence). The CDR3 has 14 amino acids. V lost 1 base and J lost 6, with 14 bases in between.

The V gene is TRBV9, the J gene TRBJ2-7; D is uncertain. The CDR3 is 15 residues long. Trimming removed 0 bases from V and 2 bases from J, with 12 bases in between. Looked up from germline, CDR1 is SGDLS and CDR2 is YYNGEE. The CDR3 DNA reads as TGTGCCAGCAGCGTAGAACTCGGCACAACCTACGAGCAGTACTTC. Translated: CASSVELGTTYEQYF.